The table lists the clone carrying this T cell receptor (beta chain) with a few counts. In TCRdb, the RT-PCR reads were re-called with MiXCR into one record per CDR3 protein. The sample holds tens of thousands of distinct CDR3 sequences, around 48% seen once. The data derive from a study of patients and donors after allogeneic stem cell transplantation. V trimming: 4 bases; J trimming: 4 bases; junction bases outside the gene matches: 9. The CDR3 runs to 14 residues. Germline loops: CDR1 SQVTM, CDR2 ANQGSEA. The V gene is TRBV29-1, the J gene TRBJ1-2; TRBD1 aligns across 7 bases. Source material: blood, either unsorted or a sorted T cell fraction (not recorded which). The TCR comes from a human donor who was either an allogeneic HSCT recipient or a stem cell or donor lymphocyte infusion donor (not recorded which). It is not recorded whose cells these are; they may come from a transplant donor. The CDR3 protein is CSVGDVDRVYGYTF. The CDR3 region has the DNA TGCAGCGTTGGAGACGTTGACAGGGTCTATGGCTACACCTTC. Complete variable domain (other parts from reference TRBV29-1 and TRBJ1-2): SAVISQKPSRDICQRGTSLTIQCQVDSQVTMMFWYRQQPGQSLTLIATANQGSEATYESGFVIDKFPISRPNLTFSTLTVSNMSPEDSSIYLCSVGDVDRVYGYTFGSGTRLTVV.